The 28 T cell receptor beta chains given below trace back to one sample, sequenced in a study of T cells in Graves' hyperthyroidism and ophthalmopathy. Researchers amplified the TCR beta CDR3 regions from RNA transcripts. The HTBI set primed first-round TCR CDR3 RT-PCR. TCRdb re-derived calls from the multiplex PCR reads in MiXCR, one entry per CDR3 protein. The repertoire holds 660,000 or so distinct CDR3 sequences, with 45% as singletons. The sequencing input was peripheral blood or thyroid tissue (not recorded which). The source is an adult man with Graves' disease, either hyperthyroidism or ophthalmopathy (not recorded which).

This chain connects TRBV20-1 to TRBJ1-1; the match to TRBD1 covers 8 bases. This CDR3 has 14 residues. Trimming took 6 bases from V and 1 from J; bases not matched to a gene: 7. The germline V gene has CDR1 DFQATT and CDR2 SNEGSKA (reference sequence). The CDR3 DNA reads TGCAGTGCAACAATAGGGACAGGGAACACTGAAGCTTTCTTT. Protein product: CSATIGTGNTEAFF.

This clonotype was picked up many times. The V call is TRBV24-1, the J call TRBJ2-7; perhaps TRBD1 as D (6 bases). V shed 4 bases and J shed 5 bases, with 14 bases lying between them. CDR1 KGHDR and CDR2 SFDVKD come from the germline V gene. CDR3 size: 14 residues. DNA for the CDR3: TGTGCCACCAGTGACCCTACAGGGCCCCACGAGCAGTACTTC. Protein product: CATSDPTGPHEQYF.

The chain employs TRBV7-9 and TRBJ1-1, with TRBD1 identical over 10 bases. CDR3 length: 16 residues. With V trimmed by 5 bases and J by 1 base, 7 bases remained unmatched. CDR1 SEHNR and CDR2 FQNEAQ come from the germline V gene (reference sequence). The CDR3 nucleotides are TGTGCCAGCAGCCAAAGGGACAGGGGAAAGAACACTGAAGCTTTCTTT. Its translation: CASSQRDRGKNTEAFF.

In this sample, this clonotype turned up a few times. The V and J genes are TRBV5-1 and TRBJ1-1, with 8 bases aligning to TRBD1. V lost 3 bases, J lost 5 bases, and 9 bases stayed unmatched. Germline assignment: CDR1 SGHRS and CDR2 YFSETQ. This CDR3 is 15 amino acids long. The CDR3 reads CASSWGQGAKTEAFF. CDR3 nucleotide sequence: TGCGCCAGCAGCTGGGGGCAGGGGGCTAAGACTGAAGCTTTCTTT. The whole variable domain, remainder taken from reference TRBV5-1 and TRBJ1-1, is KAGVTQTPRYLIKTRGQQVTLSCSPISGHRSVSWYQQTPGQGLQFLFEYFSETQRNKGNFPGRFSGRQFSNSRSEMNVSTLELGDSALYLCASSWGQGAKTEAFFGQGTRLTVV.

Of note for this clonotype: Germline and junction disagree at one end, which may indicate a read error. DNA for the CDR3: TGTGCCACCAGTGGACCTCGAGAAGCTTTCTTT. This sequence encodes CATSGPREAFF. The chain employs TRBV10-3 and TRBJ1-1; unclear D gene. CDR3 length: 11 amino acids. Germline lookup yields CDR1 ENHRY and CDR2 SYGVKD.

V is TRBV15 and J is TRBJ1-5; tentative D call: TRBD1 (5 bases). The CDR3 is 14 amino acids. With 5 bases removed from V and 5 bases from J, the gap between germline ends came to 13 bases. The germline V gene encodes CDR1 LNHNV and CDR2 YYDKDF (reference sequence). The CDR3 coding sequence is TGTGCCACCAGCGAAAGAGCAGGGCATCAGCCCCAGCATTTT. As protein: CATSERAGHQPQHF.

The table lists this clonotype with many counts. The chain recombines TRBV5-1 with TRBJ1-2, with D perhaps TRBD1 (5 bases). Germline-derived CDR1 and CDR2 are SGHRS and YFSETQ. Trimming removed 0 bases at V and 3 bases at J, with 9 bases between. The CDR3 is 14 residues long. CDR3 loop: CASSLVLGDYGYTF. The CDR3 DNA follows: TGCGCCAGCAGCTTGGTGTTAGGGGACTATGGCTACACCTTC.

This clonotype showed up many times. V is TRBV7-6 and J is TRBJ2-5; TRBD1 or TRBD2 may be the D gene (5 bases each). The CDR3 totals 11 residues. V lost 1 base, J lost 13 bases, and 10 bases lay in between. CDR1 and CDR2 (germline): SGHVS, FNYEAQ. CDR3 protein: CASSLGGVPYF. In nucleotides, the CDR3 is TGTGCCAGCAGCTTAGGAGGGGTACCGTACTTC.

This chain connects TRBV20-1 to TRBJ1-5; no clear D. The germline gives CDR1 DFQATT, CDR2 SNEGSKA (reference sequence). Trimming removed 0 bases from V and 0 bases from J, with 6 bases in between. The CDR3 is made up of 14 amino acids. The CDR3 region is CSARDVVSNQPQHF. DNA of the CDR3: TGCAGTGCTAGAGATGTAGTTAGCAATCAGCCCCAGCATTTT.

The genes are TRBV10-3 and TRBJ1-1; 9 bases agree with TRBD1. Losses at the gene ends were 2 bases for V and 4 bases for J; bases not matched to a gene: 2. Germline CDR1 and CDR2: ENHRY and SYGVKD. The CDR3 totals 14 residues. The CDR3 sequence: CAISEGTGSTEAFF. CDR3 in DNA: TGTGCCATCAGTGAGGGGACAGGGAGCACTGAAGCTTTCTTT.

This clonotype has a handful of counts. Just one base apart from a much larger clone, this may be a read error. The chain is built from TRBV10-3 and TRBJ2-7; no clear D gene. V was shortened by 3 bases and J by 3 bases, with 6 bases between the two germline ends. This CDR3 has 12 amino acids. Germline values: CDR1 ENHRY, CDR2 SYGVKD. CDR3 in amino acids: CAISDSFYEQYF. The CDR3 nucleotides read TGTGCCATCAGTGACAGTTTCTACGAGCAGTACTTC.

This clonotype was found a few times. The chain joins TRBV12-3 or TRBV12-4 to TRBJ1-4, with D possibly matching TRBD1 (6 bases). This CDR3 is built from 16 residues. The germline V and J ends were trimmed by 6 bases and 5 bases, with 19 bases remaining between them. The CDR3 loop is CASSQGPGAANEKLFF. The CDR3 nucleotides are TGTGCCAGCAGCCAGGGGCCCGGGGCGGCAAATGAAAAACTGTTTTTT.

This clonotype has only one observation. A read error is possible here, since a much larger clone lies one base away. CDR3 protein: CASSESGRDYEQYF. CDR3 nucleotides: TGCGCCAGCAGTGAGTCGGGCAGGGACTACGAGCAGTACTTC. The chain couples TRBV10-1 to TRBJ2-7; D is perhaps TRBD1 (5 bases). The CDR3 runs to 14 residues. Germline values: CDR1 WNHNN, CDR2 SYGVQD (reference sequence). V gave up 0 bases and J gave up 3 bases, with 9 bases separating them.

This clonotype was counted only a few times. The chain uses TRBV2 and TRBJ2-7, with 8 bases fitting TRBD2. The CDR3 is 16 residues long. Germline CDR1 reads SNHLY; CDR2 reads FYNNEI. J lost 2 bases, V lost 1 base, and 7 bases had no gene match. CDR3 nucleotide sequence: TGTGCCAGCAGTGAAGGGCTAGCGGGCAATGCCTACGAGCAGTACTTC. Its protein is CASSEGLAGNAYEQYF.

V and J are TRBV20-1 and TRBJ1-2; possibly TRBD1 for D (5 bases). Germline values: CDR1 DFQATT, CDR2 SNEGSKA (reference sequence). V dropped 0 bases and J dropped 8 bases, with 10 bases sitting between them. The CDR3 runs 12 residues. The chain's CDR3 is CSAREAGSGYTF. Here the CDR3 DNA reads TGCAGTGCTAGAGAGGCAGGGAGCGGCTACACCTTC.

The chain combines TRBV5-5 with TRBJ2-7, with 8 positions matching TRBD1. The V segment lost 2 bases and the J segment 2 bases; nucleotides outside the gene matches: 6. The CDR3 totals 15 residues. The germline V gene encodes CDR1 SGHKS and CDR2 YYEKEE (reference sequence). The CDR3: CASSFTRGPTYEQYF. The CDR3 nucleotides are TGTGCCAGCAGCTTCACCAGGGGGCCCACCTACGAGCAGTACTTC.

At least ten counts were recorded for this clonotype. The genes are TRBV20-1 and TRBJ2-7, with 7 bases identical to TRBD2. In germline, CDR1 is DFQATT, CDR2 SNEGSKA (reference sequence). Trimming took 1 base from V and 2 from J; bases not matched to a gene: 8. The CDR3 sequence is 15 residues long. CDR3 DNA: TGCAGTGCTAGAGTTCGGGCTAGCGGCACCTACGAGCAGTACTTC. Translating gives CSARVRASGTYEQYF.

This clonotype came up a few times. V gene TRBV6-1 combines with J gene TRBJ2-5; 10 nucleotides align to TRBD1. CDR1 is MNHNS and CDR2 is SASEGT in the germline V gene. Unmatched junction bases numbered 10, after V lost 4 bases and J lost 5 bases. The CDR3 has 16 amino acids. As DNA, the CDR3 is TGTGCCAGCAGTGCCGCCCGGGACAGGGGTGATGAGACCCAGTACTTC. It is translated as CASSAARDRGDETQYF.

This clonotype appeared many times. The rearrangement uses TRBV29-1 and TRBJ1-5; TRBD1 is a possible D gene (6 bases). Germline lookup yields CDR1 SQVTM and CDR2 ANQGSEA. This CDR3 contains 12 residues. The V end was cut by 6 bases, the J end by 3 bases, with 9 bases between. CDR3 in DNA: TGCAGCGTAAGGGGGGACAATCAGCCCCAGCATTTT. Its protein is CSVRGDNQPQHF.

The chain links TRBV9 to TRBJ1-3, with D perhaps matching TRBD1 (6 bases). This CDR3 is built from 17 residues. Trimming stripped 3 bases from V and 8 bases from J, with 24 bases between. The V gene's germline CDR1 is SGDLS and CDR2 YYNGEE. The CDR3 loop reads CASSARQAGNYGYTIYF. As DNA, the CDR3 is TGTGCCAGCAGCGCTAGACAGGCTGGGAACTATGGCTACACCATATATTTT. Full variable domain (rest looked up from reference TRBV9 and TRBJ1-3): DSGVTQTPKHLITATGQRVTLRCSPRSGDLSVYWYQQSLDQGLQFLIQYYNGEERAKGNILERFSAQQFPDLHSELNLSSLELGDSALYFCASSARQAGNYGYTIYFGEGSWLTVV.

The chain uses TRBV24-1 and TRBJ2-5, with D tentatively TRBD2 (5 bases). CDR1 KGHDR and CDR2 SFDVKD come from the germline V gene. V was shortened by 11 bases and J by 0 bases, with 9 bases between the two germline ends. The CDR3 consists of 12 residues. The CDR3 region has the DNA TGTGCCAACGAGGGTTACCAAGAGACCCAGTACTTC. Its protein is CANEGYQETQYF.

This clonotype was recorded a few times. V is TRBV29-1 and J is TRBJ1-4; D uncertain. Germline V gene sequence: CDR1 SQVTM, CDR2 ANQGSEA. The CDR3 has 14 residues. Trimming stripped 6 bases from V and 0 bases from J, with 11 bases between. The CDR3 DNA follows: TGCAGCGTGTTAACACGGTCAACTAATGAAAAACTGTTTTTT. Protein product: CSVLTRSTNEKLFF.

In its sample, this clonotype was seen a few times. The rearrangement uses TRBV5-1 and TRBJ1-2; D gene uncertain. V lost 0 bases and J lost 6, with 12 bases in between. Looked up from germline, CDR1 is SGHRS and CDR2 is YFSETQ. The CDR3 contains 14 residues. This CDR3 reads CASSLAPEGHGYTF. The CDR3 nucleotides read TGCGCCAGCAGCTTGGCCCCGGAGGGTCATGGCTACACCTTC.

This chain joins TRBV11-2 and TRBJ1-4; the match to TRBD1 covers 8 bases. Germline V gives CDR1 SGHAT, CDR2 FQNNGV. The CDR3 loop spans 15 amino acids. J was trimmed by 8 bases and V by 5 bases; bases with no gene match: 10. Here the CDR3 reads CASSPSGQGEEKLFF. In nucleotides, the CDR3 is TGTGCCAGCAGCCCCAGCGGACAGGGCGAGGAAAAACTGTTTTTT.

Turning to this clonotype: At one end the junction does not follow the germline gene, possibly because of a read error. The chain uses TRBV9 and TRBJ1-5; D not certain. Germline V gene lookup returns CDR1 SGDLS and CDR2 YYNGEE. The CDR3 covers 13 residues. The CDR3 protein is CASSVESNQPRHF. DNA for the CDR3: TGTGCCAGCAGCGTAGAAAGCAATCAGCCCCGGCATTTT.

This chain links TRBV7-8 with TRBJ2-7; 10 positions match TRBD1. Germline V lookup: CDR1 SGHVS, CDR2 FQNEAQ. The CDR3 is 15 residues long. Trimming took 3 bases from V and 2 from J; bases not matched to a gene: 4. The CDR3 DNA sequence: TGTGCCAGCAGCTTGGACAGGGGGATCGCCTACGAGCAGTACTTC. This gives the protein CASSLDRGIAYEQYF. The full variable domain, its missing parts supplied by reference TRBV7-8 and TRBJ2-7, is GAGVSQSPRYKVAKRGQDVALRCDPISGHVSLFWYQQALGQGPEFLTYFQNEAQLDKSGLPSDRFFAERPEGSVSTLKIQRTQQEDSAVYLCASSLDRGIAYEQYFGPGTRLTVT.

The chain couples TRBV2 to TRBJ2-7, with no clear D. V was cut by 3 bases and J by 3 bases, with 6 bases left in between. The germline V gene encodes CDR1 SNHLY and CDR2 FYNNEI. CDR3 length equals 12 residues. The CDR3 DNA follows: TGTGCCAGCAGTGATAGGGACTACGAGCAGTACTTC. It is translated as CASSDRDYEQYF.

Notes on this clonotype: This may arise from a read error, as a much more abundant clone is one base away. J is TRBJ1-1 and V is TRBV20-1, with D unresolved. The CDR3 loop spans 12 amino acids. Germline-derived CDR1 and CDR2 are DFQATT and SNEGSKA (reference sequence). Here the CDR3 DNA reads TGCAGTGCTAGAGAACCGAACACTGAAGCTTCCTTT. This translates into CSAREPNTEASF.